This entry describes one T cell receptor (beta chain). V shed 2 bases and J shed 0 bases, with 14 bases lying between them. CDR3 length: 15 amino acids. From germline, CDR1 is GTSNPN and CDR2 SVGIG (reference sequence). This entry comes from a study of blood T cell repertoires in COVID-19. In the study overall: Acute and convalescent COVID-19 samples came from the United States, Italy and Spain.

Repertoires were generated with immunoSEQ multiplex PCR, while TCRdb's copy carries only in-frame clones and drops some. Of over 300,000 clones in the sample, 65% to 90% were seen once. The TCR originated in a human donor in a cohort sampled during active COVID-19. The specimen was peripheral blood. This sequence joins TRBV30 and TRBJ2-7, with TRBD1 as a possible D gene (6 bases). CDR3 loop: CAWSSPWDNSYEQYF. The CDR3 DNA sequence: TGTGCCTGGAGTTCACCTTGGGACAACTCCTACGAGCAGTACTTC.